Described below is a single T cell receptor beta chain sequence and its context. Its antigen is unknown. One base away there is no much larger clone; base qualities are not given. Sequences MNHEY (CDR1) and SVGAGI (CDR2) are obtained from the germline V gene. Inclusive of the bounding cysteine and phenylalanine, the CDR3 is 15 residues long. The read is trimmed to its CDR3 DNA, 45 bases read in frame from base 1. V is cut back by 6 bases and J by 4 bases, with 10 bases in the junction unmatched. Libraries were constructed by the immunoSEQ multiplex PCR assay. Imported from immuneACCESS, the table was reduced by TCRdb to in-frame sequences with V and J called. These copies leave out some clones; in studies compared against another copy, an unresolved V gene accounts for under half, and the cause of the remainder is not known. The sample table contains about 150,000 clones; only one count was recorded for roughly 92% of them. Clones ranked in the top ten supply 2% to 2.5% of the sample.

The data derive from a study of control samples from healthy donors and cancer patients (dated by TCRdb to 2019 to 2021). This TCR came from a man in his fifties in good health. The sequence is built from TRBV6-5 and TRBJ1-2; 8 of the junction bases match TRBD1. The sample taken for sequencing was blood. The CDR3 protein: CASSTTSGGSYGYTF. The sequenced DNA is TGTGCCAGCAGCACAACATCAGGGGGCAGCTATGGCTACACCTTC.